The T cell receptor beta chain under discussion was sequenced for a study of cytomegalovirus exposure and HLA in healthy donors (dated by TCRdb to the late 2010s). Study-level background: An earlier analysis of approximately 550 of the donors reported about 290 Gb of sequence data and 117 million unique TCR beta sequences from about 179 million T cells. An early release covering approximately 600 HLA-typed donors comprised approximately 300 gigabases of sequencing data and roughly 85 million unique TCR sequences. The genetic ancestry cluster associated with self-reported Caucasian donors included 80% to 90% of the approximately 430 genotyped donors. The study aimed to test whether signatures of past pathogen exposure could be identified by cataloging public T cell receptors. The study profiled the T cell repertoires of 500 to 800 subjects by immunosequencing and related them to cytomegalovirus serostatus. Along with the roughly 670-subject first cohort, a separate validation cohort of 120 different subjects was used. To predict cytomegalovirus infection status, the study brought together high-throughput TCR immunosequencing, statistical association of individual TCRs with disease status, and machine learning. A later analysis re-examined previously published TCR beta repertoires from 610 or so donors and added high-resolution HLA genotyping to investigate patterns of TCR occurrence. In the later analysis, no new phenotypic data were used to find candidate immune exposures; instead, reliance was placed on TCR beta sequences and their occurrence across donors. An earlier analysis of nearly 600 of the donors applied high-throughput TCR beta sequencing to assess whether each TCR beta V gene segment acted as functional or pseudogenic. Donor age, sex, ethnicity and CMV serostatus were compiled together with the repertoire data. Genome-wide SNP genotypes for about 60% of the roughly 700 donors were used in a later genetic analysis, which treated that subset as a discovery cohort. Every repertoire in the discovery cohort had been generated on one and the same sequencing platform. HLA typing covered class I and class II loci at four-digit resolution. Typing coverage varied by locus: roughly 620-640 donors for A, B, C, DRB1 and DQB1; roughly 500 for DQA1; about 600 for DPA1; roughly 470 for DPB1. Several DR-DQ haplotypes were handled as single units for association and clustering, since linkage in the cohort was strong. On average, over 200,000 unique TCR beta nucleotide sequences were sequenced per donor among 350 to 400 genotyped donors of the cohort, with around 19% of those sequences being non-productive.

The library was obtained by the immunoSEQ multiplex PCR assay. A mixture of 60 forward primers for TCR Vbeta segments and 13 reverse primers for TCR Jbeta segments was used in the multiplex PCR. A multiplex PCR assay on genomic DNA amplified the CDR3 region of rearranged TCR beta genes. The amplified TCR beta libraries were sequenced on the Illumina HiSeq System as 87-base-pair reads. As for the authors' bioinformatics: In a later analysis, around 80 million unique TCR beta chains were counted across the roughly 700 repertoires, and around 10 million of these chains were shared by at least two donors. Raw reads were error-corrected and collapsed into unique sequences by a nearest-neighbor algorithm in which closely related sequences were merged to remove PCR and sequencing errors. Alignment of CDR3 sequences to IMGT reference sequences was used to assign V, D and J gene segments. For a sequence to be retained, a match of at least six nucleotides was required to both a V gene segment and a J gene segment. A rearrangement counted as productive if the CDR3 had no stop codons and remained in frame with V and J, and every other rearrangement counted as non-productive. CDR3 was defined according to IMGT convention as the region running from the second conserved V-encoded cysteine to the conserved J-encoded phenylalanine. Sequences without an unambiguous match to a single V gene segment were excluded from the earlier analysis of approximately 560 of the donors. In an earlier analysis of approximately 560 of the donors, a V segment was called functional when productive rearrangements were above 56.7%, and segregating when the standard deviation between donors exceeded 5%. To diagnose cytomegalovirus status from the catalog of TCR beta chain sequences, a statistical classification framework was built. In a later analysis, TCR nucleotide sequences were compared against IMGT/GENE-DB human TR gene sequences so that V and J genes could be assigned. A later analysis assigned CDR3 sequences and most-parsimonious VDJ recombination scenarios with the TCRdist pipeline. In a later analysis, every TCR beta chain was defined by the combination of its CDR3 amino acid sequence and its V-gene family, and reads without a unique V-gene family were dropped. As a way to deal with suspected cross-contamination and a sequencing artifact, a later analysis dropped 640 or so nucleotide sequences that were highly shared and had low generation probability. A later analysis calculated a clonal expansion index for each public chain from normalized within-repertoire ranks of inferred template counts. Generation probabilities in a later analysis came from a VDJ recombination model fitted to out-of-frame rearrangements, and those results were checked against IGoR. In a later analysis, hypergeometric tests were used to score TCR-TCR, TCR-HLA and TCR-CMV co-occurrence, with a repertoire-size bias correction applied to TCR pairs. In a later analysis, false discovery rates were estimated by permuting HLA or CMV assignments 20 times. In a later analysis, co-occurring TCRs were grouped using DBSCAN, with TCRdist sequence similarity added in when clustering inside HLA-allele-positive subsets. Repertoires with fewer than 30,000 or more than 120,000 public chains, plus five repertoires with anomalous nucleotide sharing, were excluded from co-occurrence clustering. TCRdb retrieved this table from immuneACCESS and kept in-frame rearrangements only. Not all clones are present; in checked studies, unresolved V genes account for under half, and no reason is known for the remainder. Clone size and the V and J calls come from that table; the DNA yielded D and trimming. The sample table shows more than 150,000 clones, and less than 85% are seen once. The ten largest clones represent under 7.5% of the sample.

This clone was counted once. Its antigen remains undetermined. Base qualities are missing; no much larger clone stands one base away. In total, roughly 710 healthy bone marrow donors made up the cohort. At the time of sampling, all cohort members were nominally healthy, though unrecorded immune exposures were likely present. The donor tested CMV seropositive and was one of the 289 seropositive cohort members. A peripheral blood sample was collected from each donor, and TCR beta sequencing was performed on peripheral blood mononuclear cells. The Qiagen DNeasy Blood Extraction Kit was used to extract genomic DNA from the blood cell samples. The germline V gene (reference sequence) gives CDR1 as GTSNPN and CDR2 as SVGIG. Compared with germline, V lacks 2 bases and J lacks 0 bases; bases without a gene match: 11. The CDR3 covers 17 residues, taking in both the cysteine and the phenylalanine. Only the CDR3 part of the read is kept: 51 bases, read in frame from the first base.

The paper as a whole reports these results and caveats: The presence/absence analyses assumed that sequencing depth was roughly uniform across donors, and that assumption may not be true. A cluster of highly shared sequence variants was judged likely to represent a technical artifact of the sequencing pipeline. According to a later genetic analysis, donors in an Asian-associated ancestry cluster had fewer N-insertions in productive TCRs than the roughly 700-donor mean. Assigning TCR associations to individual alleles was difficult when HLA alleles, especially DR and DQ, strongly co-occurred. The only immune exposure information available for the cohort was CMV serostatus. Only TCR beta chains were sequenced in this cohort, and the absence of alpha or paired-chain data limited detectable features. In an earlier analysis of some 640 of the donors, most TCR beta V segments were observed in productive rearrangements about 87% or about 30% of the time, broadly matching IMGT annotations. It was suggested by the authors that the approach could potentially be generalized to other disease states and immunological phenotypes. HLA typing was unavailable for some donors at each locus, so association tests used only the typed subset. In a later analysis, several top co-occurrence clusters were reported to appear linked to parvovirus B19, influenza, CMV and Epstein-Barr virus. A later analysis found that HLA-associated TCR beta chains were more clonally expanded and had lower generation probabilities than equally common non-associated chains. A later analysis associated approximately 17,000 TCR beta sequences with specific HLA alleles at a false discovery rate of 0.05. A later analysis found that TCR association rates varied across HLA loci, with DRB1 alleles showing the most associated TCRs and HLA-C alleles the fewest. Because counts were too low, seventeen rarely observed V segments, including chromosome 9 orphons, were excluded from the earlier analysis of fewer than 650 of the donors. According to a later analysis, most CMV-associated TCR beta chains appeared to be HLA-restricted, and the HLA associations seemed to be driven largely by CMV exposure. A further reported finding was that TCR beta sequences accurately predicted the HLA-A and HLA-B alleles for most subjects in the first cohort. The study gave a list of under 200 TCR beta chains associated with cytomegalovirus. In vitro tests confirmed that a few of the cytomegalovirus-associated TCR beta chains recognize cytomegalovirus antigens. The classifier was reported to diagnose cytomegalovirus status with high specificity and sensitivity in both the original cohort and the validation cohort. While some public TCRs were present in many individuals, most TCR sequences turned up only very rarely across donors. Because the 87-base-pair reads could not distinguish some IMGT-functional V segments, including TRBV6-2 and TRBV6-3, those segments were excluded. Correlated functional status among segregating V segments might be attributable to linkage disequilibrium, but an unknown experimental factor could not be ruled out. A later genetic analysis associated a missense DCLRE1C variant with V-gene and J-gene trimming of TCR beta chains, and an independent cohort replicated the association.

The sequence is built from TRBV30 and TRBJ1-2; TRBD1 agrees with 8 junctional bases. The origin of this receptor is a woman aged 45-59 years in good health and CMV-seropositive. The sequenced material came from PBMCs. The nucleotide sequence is TGTGCCTGGAGTCCCCCAGGGATACAGGGGGCTAACTATGGCTACACCTTC. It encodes CAWSPPGIQGANYGYTF.